This TCR beta chain was retrieved from a study of CD8 T cells in ankylosing spondylitis. This CDR3 contains 13 residues. Germline V gene sequence: CDR1 SGHVS, CDR2 FQNEAQ. Trimming removed 5 bases from V and 4 bases from J, with 11 bases in between. General observations from the study: Previously reported in reactive arthritis synovial fluid and blood were some of the motif variants. In ankylosing spondylitis patients, matched synovial fluid reportedly showed significant enrichment of disease-linked clones. Roughly eight highly homologous variants made up a TCR beta motif that seemed to typify ankylosing spondylitis blood.

Molecular-barcoded quantitative 5'-RACE produced these TCR beta libraries. TCRdb reprocessed the 5' RACE reads with MiXCR, giving one entry per CDR3 protein. The table has 250,000 to 350,000 distinct CDR3 sequences, around 19% seen once. This clonotype was seen a few times. Its antigen remains unknown. This sequence was found in a male donor with ankylosing spondylitis or in good health (not recorded which). The chain couples TRBV7-8 to TRBJ1-2; D might be TRBD1 (6 bases). Material for sequencing was blood, either unsorted or a sorted T cell fraction (not recorded which). DNA of the CDR3: TGTGCCAGCAGCGCAGACAGGCTCTATGGCTACACCTTC. Translating it yields CASSADRLYGYTF.